The 16 T cell receptor beta chains below come from one sample, sequenced in a study of vaccination and CD4 T cells after COVID-19. Treatment noted: roughly 11-day PBMC culture with coronavirus spike peptide pools or control peptides (ViraFEST assay). What these receptors recognize is not known. An Oncomine TCR Beta short-read assay was used to sequence the DNA from cultured CD4+ T cells. TCRdb redid the calling of the PCR reads with MiXCR, one entry per CDR3 protein. The data contain some 11,000 distinct CDR3 sequences, around two thirds of them singletons. The sample consisted of CD4+ T cells from blood, cultured in vitro. These receptor sequences come from a human donor who had recovered from COVID-19.

The chain couples TRBV7-2 to TRBJ2-2; TRBD1 aligns across 8 bases. The CDR3 sequence is 15 residues long. The V and J ends lost 0 bases and 6 bases, in that order; junction bases with no gene match: 3. The V gene's germline CDR1 is SGHTA and CDR2 FQGNSA. CDR3 sequence: CASSLADREAGELFF. CDR3 bases: TGTGCCAGCAGCTTAGCGGACAGGGAGGCCGGGGAGCTGTTTTTT.

V is TRBV6-2 or TRBV6-3 and J is TRBJ1-6; D remains unclear. Trimming removed 5 bases at V and 4 bases at J, with 15 bases between. Germline V gives CDR1 MNHEY, CDR2 SVGEGT. The CDR3 consists of 16 residues. The CDR3 region is CASSNAEGGYNSPLHF. The CDR3 bases are TGTGCCAGCAGTAATGCGGAGGGCGGATATAATTCACCCCTCCACTTT.

The count of this clonotype is one. The genes are TRBV20-1 and TRBJ1-5; possible D gene TRBD1, 5 bases. The CDR3 is 14 residues long. Trimming cost V 6 bases and J 9 bases, with 21 bases left between them. Germline V lookup: CDR1 DFQATT, CDR2 SNEGSKA (reference sequence). The CDR3 sequence: CSAHFQGSGRPQHF. As DNA, the CDR3 is TGCAGTGCACACTTCCAGGGTTCGGGTAGGCCCCAGCATTTT.

The gene calls are TRBV6-5 and TRBJ2-1, with no clear D. Germline loops: CDR1 MNHEY, CDR2 SVGAGI. This CDR3 comprises 13 residues. V lost 4 bases and J lost 5, with 9 bases in between. CDR3 bases: TGTGCCAGCAGTTCCCCTAGACACAATGAGCAGTTCTTC. Its protein product is CASSSPRHNEQFF.

The rearrangement links TRBV20-1 to TRBJ1-3, with TRBD1 as a possible D gene (5 bases). The germline V gene encodes CDR1 DFQATT and CDR2 SNEGSKA (reference sequence). Trimming left V 0 bases short and J 9 bases short, with 15 bases between. The CDR3 sequence is 14 residues long. The CDR3 nucleotides read TGCAGTGCTAGAGATATTGGGGCAGCAGGCACCATATATTTT. This sequence encodes CSARDIGAAGTIYF.

This clonotype was observed once. The chain links TRBV20-1 to TRBJ1-2, with 7 bases fitting TRBD1. Trimming took 0 bases from V and 3 from J; bases not matched to a gene: 10. The CDR3 is made up of 16 amino acids. Germline CDR1 and CDR2: DFQATT and SNEGSKA (reference sequence). The CDR3 DNA reads as TGCAGTGCTAGAGAAAGACAGGGAATGGTCGACTATGGCTACACCTTC. Translating it yields CSARERQGMVDYGYTF.

This sequence joins TRBV5-5 and TRBJ1-2, with D perhaps TRBD1 (6 bases). This CDR3 region has 13 residues. Trimming took off 3 bases at V and 4 bases at J, with 10 bases between the two ends. Germline V lookup: CDR1 SGHKS, CDR2 YYEKEE (reference sequence). CDR3 coding DNA: TGTGCCAGCAGCTGGACAGTCCTCTATGGCTACACCTTC. Translated, it gives CASSWTVLYGYTF. The full variable domain, rest sourced from reference TRBV5-5 and TRBJ1-2, is DAGVTQSPTHLIKTRGQQVTLRCSPISGHKSVSWYQQVLGQGPQFIFQYYEKEERGRGNFPDRFSARQFPNYSSELNVNALLLGDSALYLCASSWTVLYGYTFGSGTRLTVV.

This clonotype was seen once. The chain joins TRBV27 to TRBJ1-2; D might be TRBD1 (5 bases). V shed 0 bases and J shed 0 bases, with 8 bases lying between them. Per the germline V gene, CDR1 is MNHEY and CDR2 is SMNVEV (reference sequence). CDR3 length: 15 amino acids. CDR3 in DNA: TGTGCCAGCAGTTTATCCGGACAAGCTAACTATGGCTACACCTTC. Translating it yields CASSLSGQANYGYTF.

The rearrangement uses TRBV19 and TRBJ1-1; D gene unclear. CDR1 is LNHDA, CDR2 SQIVND, per germline (reference sequence). The CDR3 runs to 11 residues. Trimming cost V 7 bases and J 3 bases, with 6 bases left between them. CDR3 region: CASNRDTEAFF. In DNA form, the CDR3 reads TGTGCCAGTAATCGGGACACTGAAGCTTTCTTT.

The CDR3 DNA is TGTGCCAGCAGAACCCAGACACCAAGCTCCTACGAGCAGTACTTC. Protein: CASRTQTPSSYEQYF. V usage is TRBV6-1 and J usage is TRBJ2-7; no firm D call. This CDR3 is 15 amino acids long. Germline CDR1 MNHNS, CDR2 SASEGT. Trimming cost V 6 bases and J 0 bases, with 15 bases left between them.

This rearrangement joins TRBV28 to TRBJ1-1; TRBD1 is a possible D gene (6 bases). CDR3 length: 12 residues. Per germline, CDR1 MDHEN and CDR2 SYDVKM. With 5 bases removed from V and 10 bases from J, the gap between germline ends came to 14 bases. The CDR3 reads CASSPRVRGAFF. In nucleotides, the CDR3 is TGTGCCAGCAGTCCCCGGGTCAGGGGAGCTTTCTTT.

The V and J genes are TRBV7-2 and TRBJ2-3; D is possibly TRBD2 (6 bases). This CDR3 is 17 amino acids long. Germline V gene lookup returns CDR1 SGHTA and CDR2 FQGNSA. The V end was cut by 2 bases, the J end by 2 bases, with 17 bases between. CDR3 protein: CASSLFTGVTVTDTQYF. As DNA, the CDR3 is TGTGCCAGCAGCTTATTCACGGGGGTTACGGTCACAGATACGCAGTATTTT. The whole variable domain, filled in from reference TRBV7-2 and TRBJ2-3, reads GAGVSQSPSNKVTEKGKDVELRCDPISGHTALYWYRQSLGQGLEFLIYFQGNSAPDKSGLPSDRFSAERTGGSVSTLTIQRTQQEDSAVYLCASSLFTGVTVTDTQYFGPGTRLTVL.

The V gene is TRBV6-4, the J gene TRBJ1-5, with a tentative D call TRBD1 (5 bases). The germline V and J ends were trimmed by 0 bases and 3 bases, with 9 bases remaining between them. This CDR3 is 15 amino acids long. In germline, CDR1 is MRHNA, CDR2 SNTAGT. CDR3 region: CASSDSTGTNQPQHF. In nucleotides, the CDR3 is TGTGCCAGCAGTGACTCAACAGGTACCAATCAGCCCCAGCATTTT.

The V gene is TRBV24-1, the J gene TRBJ2-3, with D perhaps matching TRBD1 (5 bases). Germline V gene lookup returns CDR1 KGHDR and CDR2 SFDVKD. The CDR3 spans 19 residues. V was pared by 3 bases and J by 0 bases, with 21 bases between. CDR3 in amino acids: CATSDGSGITHSSTDTQYF. In DNA, the CDR3 is TGTGCCACCAGTGATGGGTCAGGGATTACGCACTCTAGCACAGATACGCAGTATTTT.

This clonotype has only one observation. This chain joins TRBV2 and TRBJ2-5, with 9 bases identical to TRBD2. This CDR3 has 16 amino acids. Per germline, CDR1 SNHLY and CDR2 FYNNEI. Unmatched junction bases numbered 6, after V lost 0 bases and J lost 4 bases. The CDR3 DNA reads as TGTGCCAGCAGTGAAGCGGTAGCGGGAGTGACAGAGACCCAGTACTTC. This gives the protein CASSEAVAGVTETQYF.

This chain joins TRBV6-5 and TRBJ1-1; no firm D call. There are 14 residues in the CDR3. Germline assignment: CDR1 MNHEY and CDR2 SVGAGI. Trimming pared 4 bases from V and 4 bases from J, leaving 13 bases between. CDR3 sequence reads: CASSLQSSSTEAFF. CDR3 coding DNA: TGTGCCAGCAGTTTACAGAGTTCGAGCACTGAAGCTTTCTTT.